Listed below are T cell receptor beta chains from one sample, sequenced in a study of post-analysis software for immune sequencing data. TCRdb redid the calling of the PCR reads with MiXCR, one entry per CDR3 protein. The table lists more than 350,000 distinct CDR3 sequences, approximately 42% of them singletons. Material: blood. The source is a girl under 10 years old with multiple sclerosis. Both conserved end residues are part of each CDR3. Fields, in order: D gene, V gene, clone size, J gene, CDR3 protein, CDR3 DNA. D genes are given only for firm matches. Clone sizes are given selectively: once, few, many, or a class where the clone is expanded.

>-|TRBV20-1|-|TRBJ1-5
CSASMSNQPQHF
TGCAGTGCTAGTATGAGCAATCAGCCCCAGCATTTT
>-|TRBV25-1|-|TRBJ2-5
CAEQGQETQYF
TGTGCCGAACAGGGCCAAGAGACCCAGTACTTC
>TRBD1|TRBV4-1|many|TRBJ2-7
CASSQRDRVLEQYF
TGCGCCAGCAGCCAACGGGACAGGGTACTCGAGCAGTACTTC
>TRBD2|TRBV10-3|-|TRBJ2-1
CANTLAGGPNEQFF
TGTGCCAACACACTAGCGGGGGGGCCCAATGAGCAGTTCTTC
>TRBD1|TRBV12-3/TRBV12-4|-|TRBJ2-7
CASRGQNYEQYF
TGTGCCAGCAGGGGACAGAACTACGAGCAGTACTTC
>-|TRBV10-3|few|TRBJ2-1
CASSSGLHEQFF
TGTGCCTCCTCCTCGGGCCTTCATGAGCAGTTCTTC
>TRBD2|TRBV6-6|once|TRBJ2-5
CASSYIGAGGRRTQYF
TGTGCCAGCAGTTACATCGGAGCGGGGGGGCGTCGGACCCAGTACTTC
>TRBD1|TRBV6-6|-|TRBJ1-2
CASSPTGANYGYTF
TGTGCCAGCAGTCCAACAGGGGCTAACTATGGCTACACCTTC
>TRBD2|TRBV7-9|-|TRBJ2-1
CASSSPTSGDYNEQFF
TGTGCCAGCAGCTCCCCGACTAGCGGGGATTACAATGAGCAGTTCTTC
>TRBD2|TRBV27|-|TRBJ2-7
CASRLAGVRLYEQYF
TGTGCCAGCAGGTTAGCGGGGGTACGTCTGTACGAGCAGTACTTC
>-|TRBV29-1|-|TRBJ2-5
CSVAGGTVETQYF
TGCAGCGTTGCCGGGGGAACGGTGGAGACCCAGTACTTC
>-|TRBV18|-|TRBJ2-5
CASPPRVAAYQETQYF
TGTGCCAGCCCACCACGGGTTGCAGCGTACCAAGAGACCCAGTACTTC
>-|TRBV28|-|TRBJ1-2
CASRPIRGLGAYGYTF
TGTGCCAGCAGGCCGATCCGGGGCCTGGGGGCCTATGGCTACACCTTC
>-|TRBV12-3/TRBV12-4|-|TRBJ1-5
CASTPRGLVKNQPQHF
TGTGCCAGCACCCCCAGGGGCCTGGTAAAAAATCAGCCCCAGCATTTT
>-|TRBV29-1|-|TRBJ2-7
CSVEPVTLSSYNEQYF
TGCAGCGTTGAACCAGTGACCCTTTCGTCCTACAATGAGCAGTACTTC
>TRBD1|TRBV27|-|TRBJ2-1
CASSFLEGALLNEQFF
TGTGCCAGCAGTTTCCTAGAGGGGGCCTTGCTCAATGAGCAGTTCTTC
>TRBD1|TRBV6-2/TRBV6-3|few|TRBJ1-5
CASSYGGAGGQPQHF
TGTGCCAGCAGTTACGGTGGGGCAGGGGGTCAGCCCCAGCATTTT
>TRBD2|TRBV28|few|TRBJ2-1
CASSRPGLVTYNEQFF
TGTGCCAGCAGCCGACCGGGACTAGTGACCTACAATGAGCAGTTCTTC
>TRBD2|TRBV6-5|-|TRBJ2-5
CASSDRRGGRQTQYF
TGTGCCAGCTCTGATCGGCGGGGGGGCCGCCAGACCCAGTACTTC
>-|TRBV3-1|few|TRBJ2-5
CASSQLAEETQYF
TGTGCCAGCAGCCAACTAGCAGAAGAGACCCAGTACTTC
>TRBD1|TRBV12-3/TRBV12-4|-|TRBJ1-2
CASSPLSGQFYGYTF
TGTGCCAGCAGTCCCCTCTCGGGACAGTTTTATGGCTACACCTTC
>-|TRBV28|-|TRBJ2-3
CASSSTGTTHTDTQYF
TGTGCCAGCAGTTCCACCGGGACAACCCACACAGATACGCAGTATTTT
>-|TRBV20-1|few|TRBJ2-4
CSATLRMTAKNIQYF
TGCAGTGCCACCCTGAGGATGACGGCCAAAAACATTCAGTACTTC
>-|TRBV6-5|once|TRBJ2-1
CASSYGRDTYNEQFF
TGTGCCAGCAGTTACGGGAGAGACACCTACAATGAGCAGTTCTTC
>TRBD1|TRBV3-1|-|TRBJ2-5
CASSQDTQGQGLRGQETQYF
TGTGCCAGCAGCCAAGATACCCAGGGACAGGGATTAAGGGGGCAAGAGACCCAGTACTTC
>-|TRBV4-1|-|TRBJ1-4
CASSRRALTGQANEKLFF
TGCGCCAGCAGCCGGCGGGCTTTAACAGGGCAGGCTAATGAAAAACTGTTTTTT
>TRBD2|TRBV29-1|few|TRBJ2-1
CSVEALRTSGNYNEQFF
TGCAGCGTTGAAGCTTTAAGGACTAGCGGGAACTACAATGAGCAGTTCTTC
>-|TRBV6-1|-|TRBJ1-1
CASSLVAYTEAFF
TGTGCCAGCAGTTTGGTAGCGTACACTGAAGCTTTCTTT
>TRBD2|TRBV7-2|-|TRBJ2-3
CASSSGLAGYTDTQYF
TGTGCCAGCAGCTCAGGACTAGCGGGATACACAGATACGCAGTATTTT
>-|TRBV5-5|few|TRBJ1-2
CASSLSAGAYTTINYGYTF
TGTGCCAGCAGCTTGTCCGCAGGGGCCTATACTACGATTAACTATGGCTACACCTTC
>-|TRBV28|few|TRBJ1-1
CASRGREGFF
TGTGCCAGCAGAGGCAGGGAGGGTTTCTTT
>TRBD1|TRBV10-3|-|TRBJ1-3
CAITATGAGNTIYF
TGTGCCATCACCGCGACAGGGGCTGGAAACACCATATATTTT
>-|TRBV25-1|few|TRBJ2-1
CASSVDDRSAYNEQFF
TGTGCCAGCAGCGTCGACGACAGGAGCGCTTACAATGAGCAGTTCTTC
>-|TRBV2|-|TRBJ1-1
CASSKLTQGSEAFF
TGTGCCAGCAGCAAACTAACCCAGGGATCTGAAGCTTTCTTT
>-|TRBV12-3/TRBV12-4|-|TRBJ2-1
CASSPRFFQFF
TGTGCCAGCAGCCCAAGATTTTTCCAGTTCTTC
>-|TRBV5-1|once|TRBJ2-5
CASSLTSIGVQETQYF
TGCGCCAGCAGCTTGACTAGTATAGGAGTACAAGAGACCCAGTACTTC
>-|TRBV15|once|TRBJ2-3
CATSRDPPLVVREQEGDTQYF
TGTGCCACCAGCAGAGATCCCCCGTTGGTCGTGAGGGAGCAGGAGGGAGATACGCAGTATTTT